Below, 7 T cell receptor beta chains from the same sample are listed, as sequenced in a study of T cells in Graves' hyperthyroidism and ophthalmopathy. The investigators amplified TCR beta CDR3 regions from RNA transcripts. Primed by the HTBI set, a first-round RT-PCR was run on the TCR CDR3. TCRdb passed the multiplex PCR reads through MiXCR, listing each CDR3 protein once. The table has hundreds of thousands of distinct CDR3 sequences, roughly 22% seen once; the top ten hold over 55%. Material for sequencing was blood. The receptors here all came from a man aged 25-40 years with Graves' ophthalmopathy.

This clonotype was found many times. The CDR3 region is CASSFTAGNTEAFF. Here the CDR3 DNA reads TGTGCCAGCAGCTTCACGGCAGGGAACACTGAAGCTTTCTTT. The chain carries TRBV11-2 and TRBJ1-1; D is ambiguous. Trimming removed 3 bases at V and 1 base at J, with 9 bases between. Germline V gives CDR1 SGHAT, CDR2 FQNNGV. The CDR3 totals 14 residues. Full variable domain (missing parts from reference TRBV11-2 and TRBJ1-1): EAGVAQSPRYKIIEKRQSVAFWCNPISGHATLYWYQQILGQGPKLLIQFQNNGVVDDSQLPKDRFSAERLKGVDSTLKIQPAKLEDSAVYLCASSFTAGNTEAFFGQGTRLTVV.

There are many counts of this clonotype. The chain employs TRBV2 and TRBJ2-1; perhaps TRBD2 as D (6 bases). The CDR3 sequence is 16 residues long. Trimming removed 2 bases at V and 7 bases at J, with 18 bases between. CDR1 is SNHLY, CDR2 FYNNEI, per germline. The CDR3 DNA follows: TGTGCCAGCAGTGAACCTGTTGGGAGGCCGGGGAATGAGCAGTTCTTC. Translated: CASSEPVGRPGNEQFF.

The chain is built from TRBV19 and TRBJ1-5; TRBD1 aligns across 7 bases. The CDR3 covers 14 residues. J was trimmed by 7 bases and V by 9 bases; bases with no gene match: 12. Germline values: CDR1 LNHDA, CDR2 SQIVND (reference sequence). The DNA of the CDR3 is TGTGCCAGCCACGAAAGACAGGGCACCCAGCCCCAGCATTTT. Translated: CASHERQGTQPQHF.

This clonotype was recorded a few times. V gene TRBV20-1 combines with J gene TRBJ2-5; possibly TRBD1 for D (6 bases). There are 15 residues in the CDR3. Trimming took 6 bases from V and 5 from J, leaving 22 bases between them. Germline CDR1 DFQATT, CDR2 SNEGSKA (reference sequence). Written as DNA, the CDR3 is TGCAGTGCCCACAACCTCCTACAGGGTTCCGAGACCCAGTACTTC. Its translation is CSAHNLLQGSETQYF.

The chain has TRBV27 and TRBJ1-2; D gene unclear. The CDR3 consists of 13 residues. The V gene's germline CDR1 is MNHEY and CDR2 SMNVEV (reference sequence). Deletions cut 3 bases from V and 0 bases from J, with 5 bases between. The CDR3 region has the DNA TGTGCCAGCAGTTTTGGGACTAACTATGGCTACACCTTC. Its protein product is CASSFGTNYGYTF.

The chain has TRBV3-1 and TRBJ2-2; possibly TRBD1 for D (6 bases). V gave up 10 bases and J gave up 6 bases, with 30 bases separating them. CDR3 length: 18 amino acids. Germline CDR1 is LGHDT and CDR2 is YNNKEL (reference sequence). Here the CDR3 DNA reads TGTGCCATCAGTGAATATCTCGACAGGAGGTCTGACGCCGGGGAGCTGTTTTTT. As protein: CAISEYLDRRSDAGELFF.

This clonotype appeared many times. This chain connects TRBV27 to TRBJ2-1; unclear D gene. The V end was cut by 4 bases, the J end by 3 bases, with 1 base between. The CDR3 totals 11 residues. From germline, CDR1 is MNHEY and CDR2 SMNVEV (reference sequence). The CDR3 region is CASSYYNEQFF. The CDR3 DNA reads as TGTGCCAGCAGTTACTACAATGAGCAGTTCTTC.